This T cell receptor (beta chain) was captured in a study of vaccination and CD4 T cells after COVID-19. Study at large: Stimulation of the cells used overlapping spike peptide pools from SARS-CoV-2 and from the common cold coronaviruses HCoV-NL63, HCoV-OC43 and HCoV-229E.

Whole-study results and caveats: Convalescent patients displayed spike mono-reactivity in 304 of 307 vaccine-specific clones.

Specified treatment: 10-day PBMC culture with coronavirus spike peptide pools or control peptides (ViraFEST assay). ViraFEST expanded antigen-specific T cells with peptide pools, then sequenced TCRs. US Alpha, Beta and Delta variants postdated the positive PCR dates, which ran from March to December 2020. Notes on this clonotype: The antigen remains undetermined.

The CDR3 totals 16 residues. V lost 5 bases and J lost 6; bases outside the gene matches: 10. Looked up from germline, CDR1 is SGHTA and CDR2 is FQGNSA. Sequenced with the Oncomine TCR Beta short-read assay was DNA taken from cultured CD4+ T cells. TCRdb called the PCR reads again in MiXCR, with one record for every CDR3 protein. The repertoire consists of some 18,000 distinct CDR3 sequences, with just over 60% occurring once and the leading ten covering roughly 7.4%. The source is a human donor who had recovered from COVID-19. The V gene is TRBV7-2, the J gene TRBJ2-4; 10 nucleotides align to TRBD2. The sequenced sample consisted of CD4+ T cells from blood, cultured in vitro. CDR3 residues: CASSGEAGGGVNIQYF. In DNA, the CDR3 is TGTGCCAGCAGCGGAGAAGCGGGAGGGGGAGTAAACATTCAGTACTTC.